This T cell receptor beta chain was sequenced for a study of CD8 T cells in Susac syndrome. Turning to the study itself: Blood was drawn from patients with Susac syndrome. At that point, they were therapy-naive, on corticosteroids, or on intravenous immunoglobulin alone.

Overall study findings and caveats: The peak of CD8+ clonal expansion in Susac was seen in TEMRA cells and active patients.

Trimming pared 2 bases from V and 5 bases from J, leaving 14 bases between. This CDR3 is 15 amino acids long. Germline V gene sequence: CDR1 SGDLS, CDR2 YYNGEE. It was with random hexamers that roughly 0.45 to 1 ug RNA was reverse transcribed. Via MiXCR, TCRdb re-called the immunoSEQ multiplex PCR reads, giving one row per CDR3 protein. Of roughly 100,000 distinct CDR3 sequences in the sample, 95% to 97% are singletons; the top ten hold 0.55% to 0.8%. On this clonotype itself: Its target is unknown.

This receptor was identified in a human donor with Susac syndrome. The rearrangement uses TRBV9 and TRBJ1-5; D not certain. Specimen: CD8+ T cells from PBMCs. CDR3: CASSVSGAVHQPQHF. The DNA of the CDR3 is TGTGCCAGCAGCGTTAGCGGAGCGGTGCATCAGCCCCAGCATTTT.